These T cell receptor beta chains were read from a single sample in a study of memory CD4+ T cells and cytomegalovirus serostatus. Generated by immunoSEQ multiplex PCR, the TCRdb table keeps only in-frame clones and is missing some. The profile shows approximately 52,000 clones, roughly 78% of them singletons. Material: memory CD4+ T cells from blood. These receptors came from an adult in good health and CMV-seronegative. The conserved cysteine and the conserved F or W are not part of the CDR3 here.

TRBJ2-1,TRBV2,ASSVNRNNEQF
TRBJ2-5,TRBV2,ASSAPGEEETQY
TRBJ1-6,TRBV28,ASRGPDNSPLH
TRBJ1-1,TRBV6-1,ASSERGGAVEAF
TRBJ2-5,TRBV28,ASKVGGRETQY
TRBJ1-1,TRBV28,ASTRDGAFAGPEAF
TRBJ1-4,TRBV5-1,ASSLIPVTTNEKLF
TRBJ2-1,TRBV4-3,ASSQVQGEQF
TRBJ2-2,TRBV29-1,SVGARPTTRNTGELF
TRBJ2-5,TRBV7-9,ASSYGGGKLETQY
TRBJ1-2,TRBV7-8,ASSLATGVSYGYT
TRBJ2-1,TRBV6-1,ASRPGLAPNEQF
TRBJ2-1,TRBV19,ASSVGLAGANEQF
TRBJ1-3,TRBV19,ASTTRGAGNTIY